The 30 T cell receptor beta chains listed next were all sequenced from one sample in a study of beta chain features in type 1 diabetes. Reverse transcribing all isolated RNA meant expressed TCRB transcripts were sequenced. Libraries were prepared by immunoSEQ multiplex PCR; TCRdb keeps only in-frame clonotypes and omits some of them. This sample has roughly 120,000 clones, with almost 40% found just once. The material sequenced was stem cell memory CD4+ T cells from blood. The receptors were gathered from a woman younger than 35 in good health.

The chain uses TRBV5-1 and TRBJ2-3; TRBD1 matches at 7 bases. The CDR3 loop spans 16 amino acids. V trimming: 1 base; J trimming: 3 bases; junction bases outside the gene matches: 8. In germline, CDR1 is SGHRS, CDR2 YFSETQ. In DNA, the CDR3 is TGCGCCAGCAGCTTGCCCCGACAGGGTACGACAGATACGCAGTATTTT. This translates into CASSLPRQGTTDTQYF.

V gene TRBV5-1 combines with J gene TRBJ2-7; 9 bases agree with TRBD1. CDR3 length: 16 amino acids. Germline CDR1 reads SGHRS; CDR2 reads YFSETQ. V lost 3 bases, J lost 0 bases, and 7 bases stayed unmatched. CDR3 in DNA: TGCGCCAGCAGCTCGGGACAGGGTCTGATCTCCTACGAGCAGTACTTC. It translates to CASSSGQGLISYEQYF.

The chain joins TRBV28 to TRBJ2-7; 7 nucleotides line up with TRBD2. The CDR3 has 15 amino acids. Trimming at V came to 4 bases and at J to 0 bases, leaving 6 bases not matched to a gene. The V gene's germline CDR1 is MDHEN and CDR2 SYDVKM. CDR3 sequence (DNA): TGTGCCAGCAGTTCGGTTGGGACTAACTCCTACGAGCAGTACTTC. Translated, it gives CASSSVGTNSYEQYF.

The chain joins TRBV19 to TRBJ2-2; D call uncertain. Germline CDR1 and CDR2: LNHDA and SQIVND (reference sequence). The CDR3 length is 14 residues. V lost 6 bases to trimming and J lost 2 bases, with 10 bases between them. This CDR3 reads CASRGTINTGELFF. The CDR3 DNA reads as TGTGCCAGTAGAGGAACTATTAACACCGGGGAGCTGTTTTTT.

This rearrangement joins TRBV28 to TRBJ1-5; 7 nucleotides match TRBD1. Looked up from germline, CDR1 is MDHEN and CDR2 is SYDVKM. J lost 6 bases, V lost 5 bases, and 4 bases had no gene match. The CDR3 extends over 13 amino acids. The CDR3 here is CASSIRGSQPQHF. CDR3 nucleotide sequence: TGTGCCAGCAGTATCAGGGGGTCTCAGCCCCAGCATTTT.

The gene calls are TRBV25-1 and TRBJ2-7; no definite D call. Germline loops: CDR1 MGHDK, CDR2 SYGVNS. This CDR3 spans 13 amino acids. V lost 0 bases and J 6 bases, leaving 9 bases between the germline ends. CDR3 residues: CASSEYQDSEQYF. CDR3 nucleotides: TGTGCCAGCAGTGAATACCAGGATTCCGAGCAGTACTTC.

J is TRBJ1-2 and V is TRBV19; tentative D call: TRBD1 (5 bases). Germline lookup yields CDR1 LNHDA and CDR2 SQIVND (reference sequence). The CDR3 consists of 13 residues. The V and J ends lost 7 bases and 7 bases respectively, with 16 bases between them. CDR3 amino acids: CASKVGGLPGYTF. In DNA, the CDR3 is TGTGCCAGTAAAGTCGGGGGATTGCCTGGCTACACCTTC.

The chain employs TRBV7-9 and TRBJ2-1; 9 bases fit TRBD2. Germline V CDR1 and CDR2: SEHNR, FQNEAQ (reference sequence). The CDR3 runs 18 residues. The J segment lost 4 bases and the V segment lost 6 bases, leaving 16 bases of the junction unmatched. CDR3 region: CASSFRRSLAGAYNEQFF. CDR3 in DNA: TGTGCCAGCAGTTTTAGGCGGTCCTTAGCGGGAGCGTACAATGAGCAGTTCTTC. The entire variable domain, with the rest obtained from reference TRBV7-9 and TRBJ2-1, is as follows: DTGVSQNPRHKITKRGQNVTFRCDPISEHNRLYWYRQTLGQGPEFLTYFQNEAQLEKSRLLSDRFSAERPKGSFSTLEIQRTEQGDSAMYLCASSFRRSLAGAYNEQFFGPGTRLTVL.

The V and J genes are TRBV4-2 and TRBJ2-3, with 9 bases fitting TRBD2. The CDR3 loop spans 13 amino acids. CDR1 and CDR2 from the germline V gene are LGHNA and YNFKEQ. With V trimmed by 0 bases and J by 12 bases, 4 bases remained unmatched. The CDR3 sequence is CASSQDKAGGQYF. The CDR3 DNA sequence: TGTGCCAGCAGCCAAGATAAAGCGGGGGGTCAGTATTTT.

The chain links TRBV25-1 to TRBJ2-2; 7 bases agree with TRBD1. The CDR3 loop spans 15 amino acids. Germline V gene data show CDR1 as MGHDK and CDR2 as SYGVNS. Trimming took 4 bases from V and 5 from J; bases not matched to a gene: 7. The chain's CDR3 is CASSGNRGWTGELFF. CDR3 in DNA: TGTGCCAGCAGTGGAAACAGGGGTTGGACCGGGGAGCTGTTTTTT.

The CDR3 nucleotides read TGTGCCAGCAGTTACTCGTTACAGTCTGACGAGCAGTACTTC. It codes for CASSYSLQSDEQYF. This chain links TRBV6-6 with TRBJ2-7; D call uncertain. CDR1 and CDR2 from the germline V gene are MNHNY and SVGAGI (reference sequence). The germline V and J ends were trimmed by 0 bases and 5 bases, with 11 bases remaining between them. This CDR3 is built from 14 residues.

In its sample, this clone was seen a few times. This rearrangement joins TRBV7-2 to TRBJ2-3; D may be TRBD2 (5 bases). Trimming took 2 bases from V and 1 from J, leaving 7 bases between them. Per germline, CDR1 SGHTA and CDR2 FQGNSA. This CDR3 is 14 amino acids long. CDR3 sequence: CASSLTRGTDTQYF. DNA of the CDR3: TGTGCCAGCAGCTTAACTAGGGGCACAGATACGCAGTATTTT.

This clone was picked up a small number of times. The CDR3 loop is CASSSGTRNTEAFF. The CDR3 region has the DNA TGTGCCAGCAGTTCAGGGACAAGGAACACTGAAGCTTTCTTT. This rearrangement joins TRBV6-5 to TRBJ1-1, with D possibly matching TRBD1 (6 bases). The germline gives CDR1 MNHEY, CDR2 SVGAGI. Trimming pared 4 bases from V and 1 base from J, leaving 10 bases between. The CDR3 has 14 amino acids.

The chain has TRBV7-2 and TRBJ2-7; D perhaps matches TRBD2 (6 bases). Germline assignment: CDR1 SGHTA and CDR2 FQGNSA. V lost 3 bases to trimming and J lost 8 bases, with 20 bases between them. The CDR3 runs 15 residues. CDR3 nucleotides: TGTGCCAGCAGCTTGCATTGGTCACGGGCGGGACAGCAGTACTTC. This encodes CASSLHWSRAGQQYF.

The rearrangement links TRBV11-2 to TRBJ2-3; 7 bases fit TRBD2. CDR1 is SGHAT and CDR2 is FQNNGV in the germline V gene. The CDR3 is 15 amino acids. V gave up 2 bases and J gave up 3 bases; unmatched junction bases: 5. The CDR3 sequence: CASSLHRLATDTQYF. The CDR3 bases are TGTGCCAGCAGCTTACATAGACTAGCAACAGATACGCAGTATTTT.

This clone was detected a few times. The V and J genes are TRBV5-1 and TRBJ2-7; 7 bases line up with TRBD1. This CDR3 comprises 13 residues. The V segment lost 3 bases and the J segment 7 bases; nucleotides outside the gene matches: 7. In germline, CDR1 is SGHRS, CDR2 YFSETQ. Here the CDR3 reads CASSSGDSWEQYF. CDR3 nucleotide sequence: TGCGCCAGCAGCTCAGGGGACAGCTGGGAGCAGTACTTC.

The V gene is TRBV29-1, the J gene TRBJ1-3; D not certain. CDR1 SQVTM and CDR2 ANQGSEA come from the germline V gene. This CDR3 comprises 13 residues. The V and J ends lost 7 bases and 2 bases respectively, with 12 bases between them. Here the CDR3 reads CSAMMKPGNTIYF. For the CDR3, the DNA is TGCAGCGCGATGATGAAGCCTGGAAACACCATATATTTT.

The gene calls are TRBV6-5 and TRBJ2-1, with 14 bases fitting TRBD2. CDR3 size: 15 residues. J lost 8 bases, V lost 6 bases, and 6 bases had no gene match. CDR1 is MNHEY, CDR2 SVGAGI, per germline. The CDR3 loop is CASSRLAGGRDEQFF. The CDR3 nucleotides read TGTGCCAGCAGCCGACTAGCGGGAGGGCGTGATGAGCAGTTCTTC.

This clone was seen a few times. V usage is TRBV7-9 and J usage is TRBJ2-7; 7 bases are shared with TRBD1. The germline V gene encodes CDR1 SEHNR and CDR2 FQNEAQ (reference sequence). J lost 4 bases, V lost 5 bases, and 11 bases had no gene match. This CDR3 contains 15 residues. The chain's CDR3 is CASSPAAGGLYEQYF. The DNA of the CDR3 is TGTGCCAGCAGCCCGGCGGCAGGGGGTCTGTACGAGCAGTACTTC.

V gene TRBV29-1 combines with J gene TRBJ2-3, with D perhaps TRBD1 (5 bases). Trimming removed 2 bases from V and 0 bases from J, with 12 bases in between. The CDR3 has 15 amino acids. Germline V lookup: CDR1 SQVTM, CDR2 ANQGSEA. This CDR3 reads CSVERGITSTDTQYF. For the CDR3, the DNA is TGCAGCGTTGAAAGGGGCATAACTAGCACAGATACGCAGTATTTT.

The chain carries TRBV18 and TRBJ1-5; D gene unclear. V was clipped by 5 bases and J by 2 bases, with 10 bases between them. Germline V CDR1 and CDR2: KGHSH, LQKENI. The CDR3 is 14 residues long. Written as DNA, the CDR3 is TGTGCCAGCTCAGAAGGAGGCGGCAATCAGCCCCAGCATTTT. Its translation is CASSEGGGNQPQHF.

With respect to this clone: Its ends do not fully match the called genes, so a read error is possible. V gene TRBV7-8 combines with J gene TRBJ2-7, with TRBD2 matching 10 bases. The germline V gene has CDR1 SGHVS and CDR2 FQNEAQ. The CDR3 runs 12 residues. CDR3: CASSAQLAGMDF. As DNA, the CDR3 is TGTGCCAGCAGCGCCCAACTAGCGGGAATGGACTTC.

The rearrangement uses TRBV11-2 and TRBJ2-7; 9 bases align to TRBD1. CDR1 SGHAT and CDR2 FQNNGV come from the germline V gene. This CDR3 comprises 14 residues. J gave up 2 bases and V 2 bases, and 1 base lay outside the gene matches. Here the CDR3 DNA reads TGTGCCAGCAGCTTAAGACAGGGGGCCTACGAGCAGTACTTC. It codes for CASSLRQGAYEQYF.

This rearrangement joins TRBV7-9 to TRBJ1-2; perhaps TRBD1 as D (6 bases). Germline CDR1 SEHNR, CDR2 FQNEAQ (reference sequence). The CDR3 is 13 residues long. V lost 7 bases and J lost 4, with 13 bases in between. The CDR3 reads CASNSRQAYGYTF. DNA of the CDR3: TGTGCCAGCAATTCCCGACAGGCCTATGGCTACACCTTC. Full variable domain (outside the CDR3, taken from reference TRBV7-9 and TRBJ1-2): DTGVSQNPRHKITKRGQNVTFRCDPISEHNRLYWYRQTLGQGPEFLTYFQNEAQLEKSRLLSDRFSAERPKGSFSTLEIQRTEQGDSAMYLCASNSRQAYGYTFGSGTRLTVV.

This clone turned up a few times. The chain combines TRBV11-2 with TRBJ2-2; the match to TRBD2 covers 10 bases. The CDR3 length is 17 residues. After removal of 5 bases from V and 0 bases from J, the junction contained 6 bases not matched to a gene. Germline V gene sequence: CDR1 SGHAT, CDR2 FQNNGV. CDR3 sequence reads: CASSRTLAGANTGELFF. CDR3 DNA: TGTGCCAGCAGCCGCACGCTAGCGGGGGCGAACACCGGGGAGCTGTTTTTT.

The chain's CDR3 is CASSLTVRADTQYF. The CDR3 region has the DNA TGTGCCAGCAGCTTAACGGTCAGGGCAGATACGCAGTATTTT. This rearrangement joins TRBV7-3 to TRBJ2-3; maybe TRBD1 (5 bases). CDR3 size: 14 residues. The V and J ends lost 0 bases and 4 bases respectively, with 8 bases between them. Germline CDR1 SGHTA, CDR2 FQGTGA. The full variable domain, with the rest looked up from reference TRBV7-3 and TRBJ2-3, is GAGVSQTPSNKVTEKGKYVELRCDPISGHTALYWYRQSLGQGPEFLIYFQGTGAADDSGLPNDRFFAVRPEGSVSTLKIQRTERGDSAVYLCASSLTVRADTQYFGPGTRLTVL.

The chain is built from TRBV6-6 and TRBJ2-3; TRBD2 agrees at 10 bases. V lost 6 bases and J lost 4; bases outside the gene matches: 4. Germline CDR1 and CDR2: MNHNY and SVGAGI (reference sequence). The CDR3 has 14 residues. The CDR3 region has the DNA TGTGCCAGCAGGTCAGCGGGAGGGGCAGATACGCAGTATTTT. Translated, it gives CASRSAGGADTQYF.

The chain uses TRBV5-1 and TRBJ2-3, with TRBD2 matching over 14 bases. This CDR3 is built from 17 residues. CDR1 and CDR2 (germline): SGHRS, YFSETQ. With V trimmed by 1 base and J by 3 bases, 4 bases remained unmatched. This chain's CDR3 is CASSLPRLAGGTDTQYF. The CDR3 DNA reads TGCGCCAGCAGCTTGCCGAGACTAGCGGGAGGGACAGATACGCAGTATTTT.

The V gene is TRBV10-3, the J gene TRBJ1-2; D call uncertain. The CDR3 sequence is 13 residues long. The germline V gene encodes CDR1 ENHRY and CDR2 SYGVKD. V lost 2 bases to trimming and J lost 1 base, with 5 bases between them. CDR3 amino acids: CAISERSNYGYTF. In DNA form, the CDR3 reads TGTGCCATCAGTGAGAGGAGTAACTATGGCTACACCTTC.

The V and J genes are TRBV5-4 and TRBJ2-5; possible D gene TRBD2, 6 bases. The better agreement between TRBJ2-7 and the DNA end casts doubt on the J call. This CDR3 has 15 amino acids. Germline V CDR1 and CDR2: SGHNT, YYREEE (reference sequence). The CDR3 coding sequence is TGTGCCAGCAGCTCCCCATCAACGGGGGTCAACGAGCAGTACTTC. This encodes CASSSPSTGVNEQYF.